This T cell receptor beta chain is drawn from a study of blood T cells in healthy people across ages. The authors ran a second PCR of roughly 6 to 12 cycles using a sample-barcoded 5' primer and a J-beta primer mix. TCRdb re-called the 5' RACE reads through MiXCR, storing one row per CDR3 protein. The data show about 1.8 million distinct CDR3 sequences, 49% seen once. The CDR3 sequence is 17 residues long. Germline V CDR1 and CDR2: LGHDT, YNNKEL (reference sequence). Trimming removed 1 base at V and 2 bases at J, with 18 bases between. This TCR was recovered from a middle-aged woman in good health. The rearrangement uses TRBV3-1 and TRBJ2-7; possible D gene TRBD2, 5 bases. Material for sequencing was blood. The DNA for the CDR3 is TGTGCCAGCAGCCAAGTGAGATCGGGGTCCCAGGCCTACGAGCAGTACTTC. Amino acid sequence: CASSQVRSGSQAYEQYF.